These T cell receptor beta chains were read from a single sample in a study of response to subunit inactivated influenza vaccine. TCRdb recomputed calls from the RT-PCR reads with MiXCR, one row per CDR3 protein. Among a few hundred thousand distinct CDR3 sequences listed, around 11% were seen once. The sample was also linked to a second study, of T cells expressing NK-cell markers.

This material consisted of PBMCs from blood, taken on the day of vaccination. All receptors derive from a man in his fifties or sixties who received an inactivated influenza vaccine. The CDR3 runs from the conserved cysteine through the conserved F or W. The D gene is left open where the match is weak. Clone size is stated in some rows and not others, as once, few, many or a class when expanded.

clone size	V gene	J gene	D gene	CDR3 protein	CDR3 DNA
-	TRBV12-3/TRBV12-4	TRBJ1-1	-	CASSPGSRTEAFF	TGTGCCAGCAGCCCCGGGTCCAGGACTGAAGCTTTCTTT
many	TRBV10-3	TRBJ2-3	-	CAISSPRTDTQYF	TGTGCCATCAGCTCGCCTAGGACAGATACGCAGTATTTT
-	TRBV3-1	TRBJ2-5	-	CASSQAGLQETQYF	TGTGCCAGCAGCCAAGCAGGACTCCAAGAGACCCAGTACTTC
-	TRBV4-3	TRBJ2-3	-	CASSQVYGSTDTQYF	TGCGCCAGCAGCCAAGTTTACGGTAGCACAGATACGCAGTATTTT
-	TRBV18	TRBJ2-7	TRBD1	CASSPGRRDRVSEQYF	TGTGCCAGCTCACCAGGTCGCCGGGACAGGGTTAGCGAGCAGTACTTC
many	TRBV20-1	TRBJ1-1	-	CSARRGANTEAFF	TGCAGTGCCCGCCGGGGGGCAAACACTGAAGCTTTCTTT
-	TRBV5-1	TRBJ2-1	TRBD2	CASQLAGGPNEQFF	TGCGCCAGCCAGCTAGCGGGAGGGCCTAATGAGCAGTTCTTC
-	TRBV5-1	TRBJ1-2	-	CSSSQGDSDGYTF	TGCTCCAGCAGCCAAGGAGACTCGGATGGCTACACCTTC
-	TRBV5-4	TRBJ2-1	TRBD2	CASSPGTNLPNEQFF	TGTGCCAGCAGCCCCGGGACTAACCTCCCCAATGAGCAGTTCTTC
few	TRBV25-1	TRBJ2-7	-	CAGEEQYF	TGTGCAGGGGAGGAGCAGTACTTC
few	TRBV20-1	TRBJ2-7	-	CSALQGDEQYF	TGCAGTGCTTTACAGGGTGACGAGCAGTACTTC
few	TRBV4-2	TRBJ2-7	-	CASSQERDEVEEQYF	TGTGCCAGCAGCCAGGAACGGGACGAGGTGGAGGAGCAGTACTTC
-	TRBV5-4	TRBJ2-5	-	CASSLDPGEETQYF	TGTGCCAGCAGCTTGGATCCGGGAGAGGAGACCCAGTACTTC
-	TRBV6-5	TRBJ2-7	TRBD1	CASSYWAEGGNEQYF	TGTGCCAGCAGTTACTGGGCGGAAGGGGGCAACGAGCAGTACTTC
-	TRBV10-3	TRBJ2-3	-	CAISEGAMSTDTQYF	TGTGCCATCAGTGAGGGGGCTATGAGCACAGATACGCAGTATTTT
few	TRBV14	TRBJ2-5	-	CASSQRPQETQYF	TGTGCCAGCAGCCAGCGACCCCAAGAGACCCAGTACTTC
few	TRBV20-1	TRBJ1-2	-	CSAIRWEQGYGYTF	TGCAGTGCTATTAGGTGGGAGCAAGGCTATGGCTACACCTTC
-	TRBV10-3	TRBJ2-7	-	CAISLGQPYEQYF	TGTGCCATCAGCCTGGGACAACCCTACGAGCAGTACTTC
-	TRBV9	TRBJ2-1	-	CASRVQPTNLEQFF	TGTGCCAGCCGCGTACAGCCGACTAACTTAGAGCAGTTCTTC
many	TRBV6-1	TRBJ2-5	TRBD2	CASKTLAGYQETQYF	TGTGCCAGCAAGACGCTAGCGGGCTATCAAGAGACCCAGTACTTC
few	TRBV6-2/TRBV6-3	TRBJ1-4	TRBD1	CASSSGTGATNEKLFF	TGTGCCAGCAGTTCCGGGACAGGGGCAACTAATGAAAAACTGTTTTTT
many	TRBV3-1	TRBJ2-2	TRBD2	CASSDPGLANTGELFF	TGTGCCAGCAGCGATCCGGGACTAGCGAACACCGGGGAGCTGTTTTTT
-	TRBV7-2	TRBJ2-4	-	CASILASVRGQNIQYF	TGTGCCAGCATCTTAGCATCCGTTAGGGGACAAAACATTCAGTACTTC
-	TRBV4-3	TRBJ2-4	TRBD2	CASSQTLAGAGRGGNIQYF	TGCGCCAGCAGCCAAACACTAGCGGGGGCCGGACGAGGTGGGAACATTCAGTACTTC
-	TRBV6-1	TRBJ1-5	-	CASSVRDGFNQPQHF	TGTGCCAGCAGTGTACGGGACGGATTCAATCAGCCCCAGCATTTT
many	TRBV28	TRBJ2-1	-	CASASALPGYNEQFF	TGTGCCAGCGCTAGCGCACTCCCTGGGTACAATGAGCAGTTCTTC
-	TRBV7-2	TRBJ2-7	-	CASSSDRFGEQYF	TGTGCCAGCAGCTCAGACAGGTTCGGCGAGCAGTACTTC
few	TRBV30	TRBJ2-3	-	CAWTQSSTDTQYF	TGTGCCTGGACTCAGTCTAGCACAGATACGCAGTATTTT
-	TRBV9	TRBJ2-2	-	CASSGGSGNTGELFF	TGTGCCAGCAGCGGGGGTAGCGGGAACACCGGGGAGCTGTTTTTT
-	TRBV2	TRBJ2-7	-	CASSGHGTIYEQYF	TGTGCCAGCAGTGGACACGGAACTATTTACGAGCAGTACTTC
few	TRBV7-2	TRBJ1-4	-	CASSWRGGNEKLFF	TGTGCCAGCAGCTGGAGGGGTGGAAATGAAAAACTGTTTTTT
once	TRBV20-1	TRBJ2-5	TRBD2	CCARAGRFQETQYF	TGCTGTGCTAGAGCGGGGCGGTTTCAAGAGACCCAGTACTTC
-	TRBV20-1	TRBJ1-5	TRBD1	CSSQDRLDQPQHF	TGCAGCTCTCAGGACAGGTTAGATCAGCCCCAGCATTTT
-	TRBV6-1	TRBJ2-3	-	CASIQGYSDSDTQYF	TGTGCCAGCATTCAGGGGTACAGTGATTCAGATACGCAGTATTTT
-	TRBV5-1	TRBJ2-2	-	CASSSTGRGTGGLFF	TGCGCCAGCAGCTCTACAGGGAGAGGCACCGGGGGGCTGTTTTTT
-	TRBV7-9	TRBJ1-2	-	CASSLQGSNYGYTF	TGTGCCAGCAGCTTACAGGGAAGCAACTATGGCTACACCTTC
few	TRBV28	TRBJ2-5	TRBD2	CASSLGLAGGNQETQYF	TGTGCCAGCAGTTTAGGACTAGCGGGAGGTAACCAAGAGACCCAGTACTTC
many	TRBV19	TRBJ1-5	TRBD1	CASRGQGRNQPQHF	TGTGCCAGTAGGGGACAGGGGCGTAATCAGCCCCAGCATTTT
-	TRBV7-2	TRBJ2-1	TRBD1	CASTGGKYNEQFF	TGTGCCAGTACAGGGGGCAAATACAATGAGCAGTTCTTC
many	TRBV10-3	TRBJ2-7	-	CAIKTGNYEQYF	TGTGCCATCAAGACAGGCAACTACGAGCAGTACTTC
few	TRBV20-1	TRBJ2-3	TRBD2	CSAYTSGRTDTQYF	TGCAGTGCGTATACTAGCGGGAGAACAGATACGCAGTATTTT
-	TRBV20-1	TRBJ1-1	TRBD1	CSATTGGLNTEAFF	TGCAGTGCTACGACAGGGGGGTTGAACACTGAAGCTTTCTTT
few	TRBV4-2	TRBJ2-7	TRBD2	CASSQVSGDYEQYF	TGTGCCAGCAGCCAGGTTAGCGGGGACTACGAGCAGTACTTC
-	TRBV7-2	TRBJ2-2	-	CASSLYRAGTGELFF	TGTGCCAGCAGCTTATACAGGGCGGGCACCGGGGAGCTGTTTTTT
-	TRBV6-2/TRBV6-3	TRBJ2-1	TRBD1	CASSTHPGQPYNEQFF	TGTGCCAGCAGTACCCACCCGGGACAGCCATACAATGAGCAGTTCTTC
few	TRBV6-5	TRBJ1-2	-	CASSSGGLSGYTF	TGTGCCAGCAGTTCGGGGGGGCTGAGTGGCTACACCTTC
few	TRBV11-1	TRBJ1-4	TRBD1	CASSSGTGGIIATNEKLFF	TGTGCCAGCAGCTCCGGGACAGGGGGTATAATTGCAACTAATGAAAAACTGTTTTTT
-	TRBV7-2	TRBJ2-5	-	CASSFTGVQETQYF	TGTGCCAGCAGCTTTACCGGGGTCCAAGAGACCCAGTACTTC
-	TRBV5-1	TRBJ2-2	-	CASRGSSNTGELFF	TGCGCCAGCAGGGGCAGCTCGAACACCGGGGAGCTGTTTTTT
once	TRBV28	TRBJ2-7	TRBD2	CASSSAGGSYSYEQYF	TGTGCCAGCAGTTCAGCGGGGGGCTCTTACTCCTACGAGCAGTACTTC
few	TRBV5-1	TRBJ2-7	TRBD2	CASSFSGGTYEQYF	TGCGCCAGCAGCTTCAGCGGGGGGACCTACGAGCAGTACTTC
-	TRBV5-4	TRBJ2-3	-	CASSSHHSTDTQYF	TGTGCCAGCAGCTCCCACCACAGCACAGATACGCAGTATTTT
few	TRBV7-2	TRBJ1-3	-	CASSRAGYSGNTIYF	TGTGCCAGCAGCCGCGCGGGGTACTCTGGAAACACCATATATTTT
few	TRBV24-1	TRBJ2-5	-	CATSDLEGARETQYF	TGTGCCACCAGTGATTTAGAAGGGGCAAGAGAGACCCAGTACTTC
-	TRBV2	TRBJ2-5	TRBD2	CASRLAGDQETQYF	TGTGCCAGTCGACTAGCGGGGGACCAAGAGACCCAGTACTTC
-	TRBV12-3/TRBV12-4	TRBJ1-6	-	CASSFRAGGKSPLHF	TGTGCCAGCAGTTTTCGTGCAGGCGGGAAGTCACCCCTCCACTTT
few	TRBV5-1	TRBJ2-3	-	CASSLGVIGTDTQYF	TGCGCCAGCAGCTTGGGGGTTATCGGCACAGATACGCAGTATTTT
many	TRBV12-3/TRBV12-4	TRBJ1-1	TRBD1	CASSRQGFTEAFF	TGTGCCAGCTCACGACAGGGTTTTACTGAAGCTTTCTTT
many	TRBV18	TRBJ2-2	-	CASSPRYTGELFF	TGTGCCAGCTCACCACGGTACACCGGGGAGCTGTTTTTT